This T cell receptor (beta chain) was retrieved from a study of beta chain features in type 1 diabetes. Study-level background: Cells sorted and examined across all samples totaled approximately 100,000,000.

The authors reverse transcribed all of the isolated RNA, so sequencing captured expressed TCRB transcripts. The table came from immunoSEQ multiplex PCR; TCRdb's copy has only in-frame clones and leaves some out. Of about 180,000 clones in the sample, approximately 13% were seen once. With regard to this clone: No antigen is known for it.

Trimming cost V 5 bases and J 0 bases; bases outside gene matches: 11. Germline assignment: CDR1 SQVTM and CDR2 ANQGSEA. This CDR3 has 17 residues. Notes on the study in general: A moderate, significant TCRB CDR3 shortening appeared in type 1 diabetes across four CD4+ subsets.

Each of the sorted populations had a purity greater than 98%. The chain combines TRBV29-1 with TRBJ2-3; 10 positions match TRBD1. The source material was central memory CD4+ T cells from blood. The clonotype originates from a woman under 30 in good health. The CDR3 coding sequence is TGCAGCGTTAGGGGGACAGGGGAAACCCTCAGCACAGATACGCAGTATTTT. Translating it yields CSVRGTGETLSTDTQYF.